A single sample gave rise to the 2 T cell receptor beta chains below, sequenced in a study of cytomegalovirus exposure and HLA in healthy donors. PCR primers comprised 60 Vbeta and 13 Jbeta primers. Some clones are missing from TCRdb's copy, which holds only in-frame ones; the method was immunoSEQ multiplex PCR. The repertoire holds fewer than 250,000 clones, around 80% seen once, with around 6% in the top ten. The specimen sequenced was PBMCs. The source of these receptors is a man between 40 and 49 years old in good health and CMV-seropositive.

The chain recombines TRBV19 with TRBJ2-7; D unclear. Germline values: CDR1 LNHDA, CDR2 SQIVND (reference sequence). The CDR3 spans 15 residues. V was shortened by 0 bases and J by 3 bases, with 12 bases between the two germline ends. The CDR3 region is CASSIDQNSIYEQYV. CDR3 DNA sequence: TGTGCCAGTAGTATAGATCAAAATAGCATCTACGAGCAGTACGTC.

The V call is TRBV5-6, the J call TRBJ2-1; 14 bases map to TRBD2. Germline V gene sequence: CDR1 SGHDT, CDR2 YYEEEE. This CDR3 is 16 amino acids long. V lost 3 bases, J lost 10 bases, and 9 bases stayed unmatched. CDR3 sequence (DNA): TGTGCCAGCAGCTCCTACCAGGGACTAGCGGGAGCCGAGCAGTTCTTC. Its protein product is CASSSYQGLAGAEQFF.